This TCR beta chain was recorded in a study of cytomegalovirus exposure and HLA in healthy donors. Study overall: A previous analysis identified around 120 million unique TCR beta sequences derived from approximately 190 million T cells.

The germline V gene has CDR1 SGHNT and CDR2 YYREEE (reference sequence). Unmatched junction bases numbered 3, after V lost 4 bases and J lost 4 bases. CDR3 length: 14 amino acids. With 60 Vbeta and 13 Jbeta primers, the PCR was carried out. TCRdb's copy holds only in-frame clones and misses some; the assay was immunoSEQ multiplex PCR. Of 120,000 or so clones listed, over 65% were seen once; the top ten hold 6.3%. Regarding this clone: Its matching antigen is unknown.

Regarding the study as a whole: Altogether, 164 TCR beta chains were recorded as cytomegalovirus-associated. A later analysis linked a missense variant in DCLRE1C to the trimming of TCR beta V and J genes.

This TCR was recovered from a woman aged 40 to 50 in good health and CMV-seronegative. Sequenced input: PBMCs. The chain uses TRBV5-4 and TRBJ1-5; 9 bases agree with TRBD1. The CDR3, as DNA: TGTGCCAGCAGCGACGGACAGGGGAATCAGCCCCAGCATTTT. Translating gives CASSDGQGNQPQHF.